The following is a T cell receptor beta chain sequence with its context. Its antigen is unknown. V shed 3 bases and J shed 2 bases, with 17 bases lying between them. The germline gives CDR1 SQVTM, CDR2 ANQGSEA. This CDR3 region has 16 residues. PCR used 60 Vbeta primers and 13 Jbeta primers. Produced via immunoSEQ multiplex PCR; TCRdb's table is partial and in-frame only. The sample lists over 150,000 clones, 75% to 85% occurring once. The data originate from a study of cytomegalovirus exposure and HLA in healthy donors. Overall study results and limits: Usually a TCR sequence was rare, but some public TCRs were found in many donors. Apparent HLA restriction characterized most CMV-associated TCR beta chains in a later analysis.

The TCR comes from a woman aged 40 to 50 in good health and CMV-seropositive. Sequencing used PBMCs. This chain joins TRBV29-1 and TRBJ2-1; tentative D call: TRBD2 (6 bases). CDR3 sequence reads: CSVEGWGTPTYNEQFF. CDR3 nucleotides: TGCAGCGTTGAGGGATGGGGGACTCCGACCTACAATGAGCAGTTCTTC.